This T cell receptor beta chain was retrieved from a study of T cell repertoires in enteric fever (dated by TCRdb to the late 2010s). Background on the whole study: Using volunteers experimentally challenged with Salmonella Typhi or Paratyphi A, the study rebuilt the Salmonella-specific repertoire of circulating effector CD4+ T cells. Circulating effector CD4+ T cells that responded to Salmonella infection were identified with mass cytometry. T cells were stained, including ex vivo, with tetramers loaded with CdtB(105-125) peptide variants (SP110Y, ST110H). The researchers paired unbiased single-cell cloning with mass cytometry, and they also applied T cell receptor sequencing alongside live fluorescence barcoding.

This clonotype is large (0.1 to 1%) in its sample. The antigen this receptor binds is unknown. There are no base qualities to consult, and no much larger clone falls within one base. The listed sequencing device is Illumina MiSeq. Clones were called with MiXCR by TCRdb after fastp trimmed the public reads at Q25, and only in-frame beta chains were retained. Rows matching on CDR3 protein sequence are summarized as one entry with the most common DNA and genes. The sample table contains roughly 1,500 distinct CDR3 sequences; only one count was recorded for about a third of them. The ten largest account for around 18% of the sample. The CDR3 runs 16 amino acids, cysteine and phenylalanine included. This entry keeps only the CDR3 DNA: 48 bases, framed from base 1. Here V drops 5 bases and J drops 3 bases, and the junction holds 7 bases not matched to any gene. As encoded in the germline V gene (reference sequence), CDR1 is SEHNR while CDR2 is FQNEAQ.

Points the paper makes about the study in general: Single amino acid variations in the immunodominant proteins CdtB and PhoN appeared to drive accumulation of T cells not cross-reacting between serovars. Among the expanded clonotypes were cross-reactive responses to distantly related Salmonella serovars, as well as clones that recognized antigens found only in S. Typhi or S. Paratyphi A. The study pinpointed HlyE and CdtB as immunodominant T cell antigens specific to S. Typhi and S. Paratyphi A.

This clonotype originated in a human donor with Salmonella enteric fever, either typhoid or paratyphoid (not recorded which). The sequenced sample consisted of CCR7- CD38- CD4+ T cells from PBMCs. This receptor chain uses TRBV7-9 and TRBJ2-1; the junction holds 10 bases that match TRBD2. The CDR3 protein sequence reads: CASSAGTSAFYNEQFF. At the DNA level, the sequence is TGTGCCAGCAGCGCGGGGACTAGCGCTTTCTACAATGAGCAGTTCTTC.